The TCR beta chain under discussion was sequenced for a study of cytomegalovirus exposure and HLA in healthy donors (TCRdb year 2017). The study in broad terms: An earlier analysis of several hundred of the donors reported 276 Gb of sequence data and 95 million to 140 million unique TCR beta sequences obtained from roughly 170 million T cells. The genetic ancestry cluster associated with self-reported Caucasian donors included over 65% of the 398 genotyped donors. To predict cytomegalovirus infection status, the study combined high-throughput TCR immunosequencing, statistical association of individual TCRs with disease status, and machine learning. Because of strong linkage in the cohort, 4 to 6 DR-DQ haplotypes were treated as single units for association and clustering. The study was designed to test whether signatures of past pathogen exposure could be identified by cataloging public T cell receptors. Along with the roughly 610-subject first cohort, a separate validation cohort of over a hundred different subjects was used. In an earlier analysis of 550 to 700 of the donors, high-throughput TCR beta sequencing was used to judge whether each TCR beta V gene segment behaved as functional or pseudogenic. Class I and class II HLA loci were covered by the typing at four-digit resolution. All discovery cohort repertoires had been generated using a single sequencing platform. Typing coverage varied by locus: about 620-630 donors for A, B, C, DRB1 and DQB1; more than 500 for DQA1; about 570 for DPA1; about 450 for DPB1. Donor age, sex, ethnicity and CMV serostatus were collected together with the repertoire data. A later analysis re-analyzed previously published TCR beta repertoires from 650 to 800 donors and added high-resolution HLA genotyping to study TCR occurrence patterns. Approximately 310 gigabases of sequencing data and 70 million to 100 million unique TCR sequences made up an early release that covered nearly 650 HLA-typed donors. The study used immunosequencing to profile the T cell repertoires of 670 or so subjects and linked those repertoires to cytomegalovirus serostatus. Among about 390 genotyped donors of the cohort, an average of roughly 240,000 unique TCR beta nucleotide sequences were sequenced per donor, around a sixth of them non-productive. In the later analysis, no new phenotypic data were used to find candidate immune exposures; instead, reliance was placed on TCR beta sequences and their occurrence across donors. A later genetic analysis took genome-wide SNP genotypes for 398 of the 666 donors and used that subset as a discovery cohort.

In the case of this clone: The clone's antigen remains unknown. Base qualities are not recorded, but no much larger clone differs from it by a single base.

The cohort comprised some 680 healthy bone marrow donors. At the time of sampling, every cohort member was nominally healthy, though immune exposures that went unrecorded were likely present. The donor tested CMV seronegative, placing the donor among the approximately 400 seronegative members of the cohort. Each donor provided a peripheral blood sample, and peripheral blood mononuclear cells were used for TCR beta sequencing. Genomic DNA was extracted from the blood cell samples with the Qiagen DNeasy Blood Extraction Kit. What the authors observed across the whole study: A later analysis associated 16,951 TCR beta sequences with specific HLA alleles at a false discovery rate of 0.05. The classifier was reported to diagnose cytomegalovirus status with high specificity and sensitivity in both the original cohort and the validation cohort. When HLA alleles, especially DR and DQ, strongly co-occurred, TCR associations were difficult to assign to individual alleles. Because HLA typing was unavailable for some donors at each locus, only the typed subset was used in association tests. According to the authors, the approach could potentially be generalized to other disease states and immunological phenotypes. Because counts were too low, seventeen rarely observed V segments, including chromosome 9 orphons, were excluded from the earlier analysis of several hundred of the donors. Correlated functional status among segregating V segments might be attributable to linkage disequilibrium, but an unknown experimental factor could not be ruled out. A cluster of highly shared sequence variants was judged likely to be a technical artifact of the sequencing pipeline. In a later analysis, HLA-associated TCR beta chains showed more clonal expansion and lower generation probabilities than non-associated chains that were equally common. A later analysis found that TCR association rates varied across HLA loci, with DRB1 alleles showing the most associated TCRs and HLA-C alleles the fewest. Most CMV-associated TCR beta chains appeared to be HLA-restricted in a later analysis, and the HLA associations seemed to be driven largely by CMV exposure. Across donors, most TCR sequences were observed very rarely, whereas some public TCRs were present in many individuals. An association between a missense DCLRE1C variant and V-gene and J-gene trimming of TCR beta chains was found in a later genetic analysis and replicated in an independent cohort. The only immune exposure information available for the cohort was CMV serostatus. Compared with the roughly 700-donor mean, donors in an Asian-associated ancestry cluster had fewer N-insertions in productive TCRs, according to a later genetic analysis. A total of roughly 160 TCR beta chains were listed by the study as associated with cytomegalovirus. An earlier analysis of several hundred of the donors showed that most TCR beta V segments appeared in productive rearrangements either about 87% or about 30% of the time, which broadly matched IMGT annotations. Only TCR beta chains were sequenced in this cohort, and the absence of alpha or paired-chain data limited detectable features. A further reported finding was that TCR beta sequences accurately predicted the HLA-A and HLA-B alleles for most subjects in the first cohort. According to a later analysis, parvovirus B19, influenza, CMV and Epstein-Barr virus appeared linked to several top co-occurrence clusters. A few of the identified cytomegalovirus-associated TCR beta chains were confirmed in vitro to be specific for cytomegalovirus antigens. Some IMGT-functional V segments, including TRBV6-2 and TRBV6-3, could not be distinguished by the 87-base-pair reads and were therefore excluded. The presence/absence analyses assumed that sequencing depth was roughly uniform across donors, and that assumption may not be true.

Library preparation used the immunoSEQ multiplex PCR assay. A mixture of 60 forward primers for TCR Vbeta segments and 13 reverse primers for TCR Jbeta segments was used in the multiplex PCR. Amplification of the CDR3 region of rearranged TCR beta genes was performed with a multiplex PCR assay on genomic DNA. The Illumina HiSeq System was used to sequence the amplified TCR beta libraries as 87-base-pair reads. As for the original processing: A later analysis counted 75 million to 100 million unique TCR beta chains across the 670 or so repertoires, and around 9.9 million of these chains were shared by at least two donors. Raw reads were error-corrected and collapsed into unique sequences by a nearest-neighbor algorithm in which closely related sequences were merged to remove PCR and sequencing errors. To assign V, D and J gene segments, CDR3 sequences were aligned to IMGT reference sequences. For a sequence to be retained, a match of at least six nucleotides to both a V gene segment and a J gene segment was required. A rearrangement counted as productive if the CDR3 had no stop codons and remained in frame with V and J, and every other rearrangement counted as non-productive. CDR3 was defined according to IMGT convention as the region running from the second conserved V-encoded cysteine to the conserved J-encoded phenylalanine. In an earlier analysis of some 550 of the donors, sequences lacking an unambiguous match to a single V gene segment were excluded. In an earlier analysis of almost 600 of the donors, a V segment was called functional when productive rearrangements were above 56.7%, and segregating when the standard deviation between donors exceeded 5%. A statistical classification framework was built for diagnosing cytomegalovirus status from the catalog of TCR beta chain sequences. V and J gene assignment, in a later analysis, came from comparing TCR nucleotide sequences with IMGT/GENE-DB human TR gene sequences. Using the TCRdist pipeline, a later analysis assigned CDR3 sequences along with most-parsimonious VDJ recombination scenarios. A later analysis defined each TCR beta chain by its CDR3 amino acid sequence plus V-gene family, and excluded reads lacking a unique V-gene family. In a later analysis, fewer than 650 highly shared, low-generation-probability nucleotide sequences were removed to address suspected cross-contamination and a sequencing artifact. In a later analysis, a clonal expansion index was calculated for each public chain from normalized within-repertoire ranks of inferred template counts. A later analysis computed generation probabilities with a VDJ recombination model fitted to out-of-frame rearrangements, and checked the results against IGoR. In a later analysis, hypergeometric tests were used to score TCR-TCR, TCR-HLA and TCR-CMV co-occurrence, with a repertoire-size bias correction applied to TCR pairs. False discovery rates were estimated in a later analysis by permuting HLA or CMV assignments 20 times. In a later analysis, co-occurring TCRs were grouped using DBSCAN, and TCRdist sequence similarity was added for clustering within HLA-allele-positive subsets. Repertoires with fewer than 30,000 or more than 120,000 public chains were left out of co-occurrence clustering, as were several repertoires with anomalous nucleotide sharing. This immuneACCESS table, as held by TCRdb, lists in-frame sequences with V and J called but not all clones. Of the missing ones, under half trace to an unresolved V gene in checked studies; the others have no known cause. V and J calls and clone size are as listed in that table; D and trimming were resolved from the DNA. The sample records around 150,000 clones, around nine tenths of which are singletons. The ten largest clones capture more than 4% of the sample.

V is clipped by 7 bases and J by 3 bases, and the sequence between their germline boundaries is 16 bases long. Sequences MNHEY (CDR1) and SMNVEV (CDR2) are obtained from the germline V gene (reference sequence). The CDR3 goes from the cysteine to the phenylalanine over 16 residues. The read is trimmed to its CDR3 DNA, 48 bases read in frame from base 1. The TCR originated in a woman aged 25 to 39 in good health and CMV-seronegative. The chain links TRBV27 with TRBJ1-6, and the D gene may be TRBD1, 5 bases matching. Sequenced input: PBMCs. CDR3 protein: CASIGAQGLYNSPLHF. The nucleotides are TGTGCCAGCATCGGAGCCCAGGGCCTCTATAATTCACCCCTCCACTTT.